These 8 T cell receptor beta chains share one sample of origin, sequenced in a study of blood T cell repertoires in COVID-19. Data came from immunoSEQ multiplex PCR; TCRdb stores just in-frame clones and leaves some out. The sample records about 170,000 clones, around 85% being singletons. The sequencing input was peripheral blood. Receptor source: a man in his 60s who had recovered from COVID-19.

This clone showed up just a few times. The chain is built from TRBV15 and TRBJ1-5, with D possibly TRBD1 on 5 matching bases. The CDR3 runs to 17 residues. Germline CDR1 is LNHNV and CDR2 is YYDKDF (reference sequence). Between the trimmed V and J ends, which lost 0 bases and 1 base, there was a span of 13 bases. The CDR3 sequence is CATSRESAGSSNQPQHF. The CDR3 DNA follows: TGTGCCACCAGCAGAGAATCCGCAGGGTCGAGCAATCAGCCCCAGCATTTT.

The chain employs TRBV13 and TRBJ2-7; 8 bases map to TRBD1. The junction had 11 bases not matched to a gene; V was cut back by 10 bases and J by 3 bases. The CDR3 length is 14 residues. Per the germline V gene, CDR1 is PRHDT and CDR2 is FYEKMQ (reference sequence). Here the CDR3 DNA reads TGTGCCACCATCCAGGGGACAGGAAACTACGAGCAGTACTTC. The encoded protein is CATIQGTGNYEQYF.

The rearrangement links TRBV7-9 to TRBJ2-3; TRBD1 is a possible D gene (5 bases). The length of the CDR3 is 17 residues. Germline V lookup: CDR1 SEHNR, CDR2 FQNEAQ (reference sequence). V was cut by 3 bases and J by 0 bases, with 16 bases left in between. The CDR3 sequence: CASSFSGPRQSTDTQYF. CDR3 bases: TGTGCCAGCAGCTTCTCGGGTCCCCGACAGAGCACAGATACGCAGTATTTT.

V gene TRBV5-4 combines with J gene TRBJ1-5, with D perhaps matching TRBD1 (6 bases). Germline-derived CDR1 and CDR2 are SGHNT and YYREEE (reference sequence). This CDR3 spans 15 amino acids. Trimming left V 1 base short and J 7 bases short, with 15 bases between. The CDR3 spells CASSLWGQGGQPQHF. The CDR3 DNA follows: TGTGCCAGCAGCTTGTGGGGGCAGGGCGGGCAGCCCCAGCATTTT.

The chain couples TRBV5-1 to TRBJ2-5; TRBD1 agrees at 8 bases. After removal of 4 bases from V and 2 bases from J, the junction contained 4 bases not matched to a gene. The germline V gene has CDR1 SGHRS and CDR2 YFSETQ. CDR3 length: 14 amino acids. The DNA for the CDR3 is TGCGCCAGCAGCCTGGGGACAGGTCAAGAGACCCAGTACTTC. Amino acid sequence: CASSLGTGQETQYF.

V gene TRBV19 combines with J gene TRBJ2-3; D might be TRBD2 (5 bases). This CDR3 has 16 residues. In germline, CDR1 is LNHDA, CDR2 SQIVND (reference sequence). Trimming took off 2 bases at V and 4 bases at J, with 16 bases between the two ends. CDR3 amino acids: CASSIWTPAPPDTQYF. CDR3 nucleotide sequence: TGTGCCAGTAGTATATGGACTCCCGCCCCCCCAGATACGCAGTATTTT.

The chain has TRBV2 and TRBJ2-1; 10 bases agree with TRBD1. The CDR3 runs 15 residues. Germline-derived CDR1 and CDR2 are SNHLY and FYNNEI. With 6 bases clipped from V and 2 bases from J, the junction kept 4 bases outside the gene matches. CDR3 sequence reads: CASSPGTGAYNEQFF. The CDR3 nucleotides read TGTGCCAGCAGCCCCGGGACAGGGGCCTACAATGAGCAGTTCTTC.

The genes are TRBV19 and TRBJ2-3; tentatively, D is TRBD1 (6 bases). V lost 1 base and J lost 2, with 10 bases in between. The germline V gene encodes CDR1 LNHDA and CDR2 SQIVND (reference sequence). The CDR3 contains 15 residues. CDR3 loop: CASSIGAGDTDTQYF. As DNA, the CDR3 is TGTGCCAGTAGTATAGGCGCAGGGGACACAGATACGCAGTATTTT. The complete variable domain, with remaining parts taken from reference TRBV19 and TRBJ2-3, reads DGGITQSPKYLFRKEGQNVTLSCEQNLNHDAMYWYRQDPGQGLRLIYYSQIVNDFQKGDIAEGYSVSREKKESFPLTVTSAQKNPTAFYLCASSIGAGDTDTQYFGPGTRLTVL.